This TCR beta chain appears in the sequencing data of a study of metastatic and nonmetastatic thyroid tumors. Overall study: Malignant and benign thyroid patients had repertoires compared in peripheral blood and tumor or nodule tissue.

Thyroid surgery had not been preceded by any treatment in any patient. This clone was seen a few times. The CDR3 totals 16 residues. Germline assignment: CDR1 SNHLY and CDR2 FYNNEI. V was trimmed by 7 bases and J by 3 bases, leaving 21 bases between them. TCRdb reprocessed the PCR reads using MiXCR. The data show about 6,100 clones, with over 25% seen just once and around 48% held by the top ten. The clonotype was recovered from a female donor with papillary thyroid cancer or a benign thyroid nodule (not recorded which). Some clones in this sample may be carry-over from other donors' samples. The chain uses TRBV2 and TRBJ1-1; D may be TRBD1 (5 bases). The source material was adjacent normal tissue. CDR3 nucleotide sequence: TGTGCCAGCACCAAAAGAAGGGACCCATCTCACACTGAAGCTTTCTTT. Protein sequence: CASTKRRDPSHTEAFF.